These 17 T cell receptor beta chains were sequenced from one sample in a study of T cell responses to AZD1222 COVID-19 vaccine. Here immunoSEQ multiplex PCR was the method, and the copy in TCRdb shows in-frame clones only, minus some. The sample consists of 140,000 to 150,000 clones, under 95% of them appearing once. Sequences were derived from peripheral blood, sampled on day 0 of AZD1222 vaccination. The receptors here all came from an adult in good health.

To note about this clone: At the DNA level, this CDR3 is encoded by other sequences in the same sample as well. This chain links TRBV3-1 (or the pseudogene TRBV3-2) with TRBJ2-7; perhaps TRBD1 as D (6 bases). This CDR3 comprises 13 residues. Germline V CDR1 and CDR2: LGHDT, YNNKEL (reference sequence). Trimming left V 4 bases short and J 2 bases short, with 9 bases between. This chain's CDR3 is CASSPTGTYEQYF. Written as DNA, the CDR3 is TGTGCCAGCAGCCCGACAGGAACCTACGAGCAGTACTTC.

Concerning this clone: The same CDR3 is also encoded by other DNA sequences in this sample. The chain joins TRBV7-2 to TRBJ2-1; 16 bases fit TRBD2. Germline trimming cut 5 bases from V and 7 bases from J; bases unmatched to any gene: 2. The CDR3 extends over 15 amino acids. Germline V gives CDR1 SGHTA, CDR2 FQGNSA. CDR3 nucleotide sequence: TGTGCCAGCAGCCTGGGACTAGCGGGGGGGAATGAGCAGTTCTTC. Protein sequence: CASSLGLAGGNEQFF. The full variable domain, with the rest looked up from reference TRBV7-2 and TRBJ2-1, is GAGVSQSPSNKVTEKGKDVELRCDPISGHTALYWYRQSLGQGLEFLIYFQGNSAPDKSGLPSDRFSAERTGGSVSTLTIQRTQQEDSAVYLCASSLGLAGGNEQFFGPGTRLTVL.

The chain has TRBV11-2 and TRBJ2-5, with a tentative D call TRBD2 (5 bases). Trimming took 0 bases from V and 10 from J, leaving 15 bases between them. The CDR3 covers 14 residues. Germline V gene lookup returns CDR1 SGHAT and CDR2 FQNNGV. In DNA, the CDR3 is TGTGCCAGCAGCTTAGATCCGGGAAGGGAAGACCAGTACTTC. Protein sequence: CASSLDPGREDQYF.

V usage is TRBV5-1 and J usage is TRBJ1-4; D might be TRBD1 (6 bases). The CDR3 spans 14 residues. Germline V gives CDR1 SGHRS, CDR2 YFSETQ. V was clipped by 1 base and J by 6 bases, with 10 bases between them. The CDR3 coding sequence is TGCGCCAGCAGCTTGAGTCAGGGGTATGAAAAACTGTTTTTT. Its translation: CASSLSQGYEKLFF.

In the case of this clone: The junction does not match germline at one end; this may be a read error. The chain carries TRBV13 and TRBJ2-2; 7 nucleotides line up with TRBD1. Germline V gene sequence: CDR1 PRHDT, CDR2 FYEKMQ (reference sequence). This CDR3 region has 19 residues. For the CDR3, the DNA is TGTGCCAGCAGCCTAGGGGGCAAAAGACAGGGATTGTACACCGGGGAGCTGTTTTTT. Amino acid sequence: CASSLGGKRQGLYTGELFF.

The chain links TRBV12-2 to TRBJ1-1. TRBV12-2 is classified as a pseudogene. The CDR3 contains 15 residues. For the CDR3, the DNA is TGTGCAAGTCGTTCGCCCGCACGGGGCAGCACTGAAGCTTTCTTT. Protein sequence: CASRSPARGSTEAFF.

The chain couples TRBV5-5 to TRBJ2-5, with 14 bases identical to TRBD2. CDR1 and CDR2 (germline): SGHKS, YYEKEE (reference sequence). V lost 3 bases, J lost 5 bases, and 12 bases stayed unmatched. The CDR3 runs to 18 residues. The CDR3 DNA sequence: TGTGCCAGCAGCTCGCCCGCGACTAGCGGGAGGGCCGCGGAGACCCAGTACTTC. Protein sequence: CASSSPATSGRAAETQYF.

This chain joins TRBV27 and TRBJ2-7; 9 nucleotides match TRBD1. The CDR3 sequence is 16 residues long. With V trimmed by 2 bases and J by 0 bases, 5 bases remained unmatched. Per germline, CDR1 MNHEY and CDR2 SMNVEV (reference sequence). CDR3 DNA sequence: TGTGCCAGCAGTTTAGGCGGACAGGGGCCCTCCTACGAGCAGTACTTC. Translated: CASSLGGQGPSYEQYF.

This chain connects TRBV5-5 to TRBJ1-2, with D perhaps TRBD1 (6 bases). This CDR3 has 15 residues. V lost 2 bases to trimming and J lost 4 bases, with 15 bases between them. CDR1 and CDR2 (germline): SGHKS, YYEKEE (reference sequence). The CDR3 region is CASSLIGQSIYGYTF. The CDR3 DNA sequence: TGTGCCAGCAGCTTAATTGGACAGAGCATCTATGGCTACACCTTC.

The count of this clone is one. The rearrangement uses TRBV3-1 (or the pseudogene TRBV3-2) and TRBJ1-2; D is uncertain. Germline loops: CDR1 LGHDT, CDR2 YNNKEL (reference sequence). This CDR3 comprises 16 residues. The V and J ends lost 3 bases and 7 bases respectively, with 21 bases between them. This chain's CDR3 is CASSQGRGRFLGGYTF. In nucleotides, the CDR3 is TGTGCCAGCAGCCAGGGCAGAGGGCGGTTCTTGGGTGGCTACACCTTC.

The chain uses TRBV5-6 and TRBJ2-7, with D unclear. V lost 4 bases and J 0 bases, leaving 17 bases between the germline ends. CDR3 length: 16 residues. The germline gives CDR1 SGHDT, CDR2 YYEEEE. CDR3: CASSPWLGSSSYEQYF. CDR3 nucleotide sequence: TGTGCCAGCAGCCCTTGGCTGGGCAGTAGCTCCTACGAGCAGTACTTC. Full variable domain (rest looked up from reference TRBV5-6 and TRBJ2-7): DAGVTQSPTHLIKTRGQQVTLRCSPKSGHDTVSWYQQALGQGPQFIFQYYEEEERQRGNFPDRFSGHQFPNYSSELNVNALLLGDSALYLCASSPWLGSSSYEQYFGPGTRLTVT.

CDR3 sequence: CASSIGPSNQPQHF. As DNA, the CDR3 is TGTGCCAGTAGTATAGGGCCTTCAAATCAGCCCCAGCATTTT. The rearrangement links TRBV19 to TRBJ1-5; D not resolved. The germline V gene encodes CDR1 LNHDA and CDR2 SQIVND (reference sequence). The length of the CDR3 is 14 residues. The ends were cut back, 1 base at V and 4 bases at J, with 8 bases in the middle.

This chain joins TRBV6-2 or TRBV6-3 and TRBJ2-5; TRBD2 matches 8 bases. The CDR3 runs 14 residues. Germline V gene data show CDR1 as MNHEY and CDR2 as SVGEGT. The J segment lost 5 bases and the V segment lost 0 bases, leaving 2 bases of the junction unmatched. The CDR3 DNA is TGTGCCAGCAGTTACTCTTTAGCGGGGGAGACCCAGTACTTC. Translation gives CASSYSLAGETQYF.

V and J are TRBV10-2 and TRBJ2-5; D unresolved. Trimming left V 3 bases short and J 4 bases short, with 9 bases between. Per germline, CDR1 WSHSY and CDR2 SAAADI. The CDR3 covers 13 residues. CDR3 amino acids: CASSDTRAETQYF. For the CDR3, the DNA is TGCGCCAGCAGTGATACGCGTGCAGAGACCCAGTACTTC.

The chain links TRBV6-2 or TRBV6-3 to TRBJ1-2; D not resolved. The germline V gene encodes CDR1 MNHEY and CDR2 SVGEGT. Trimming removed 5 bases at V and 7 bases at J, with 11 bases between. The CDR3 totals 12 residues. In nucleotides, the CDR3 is TGTGCCAGCAGTGACGTGACGCGTGGCTACACCTTC. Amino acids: CASSDVTRGYTF.

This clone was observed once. CDR3 region: CASSVDPNYNEQFF. The CDR3 region has the DNA TGTGCCAGCAGCGTAGACCCCAATTACAATGAGCAGTTCTTC. The chain is built from TRBV9 and TRBJ2-1; no reliable D call. This CDR3 region has 14 residues. Germline CDR1 SGDLS, CDR2 YYNGEE. With 0 bases removed from V and 4 bases from J, the gap between germline ends came to 8 bases.

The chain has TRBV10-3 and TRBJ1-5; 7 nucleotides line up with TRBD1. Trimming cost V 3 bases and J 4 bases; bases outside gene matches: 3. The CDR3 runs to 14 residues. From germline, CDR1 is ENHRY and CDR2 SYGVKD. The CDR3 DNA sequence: TGTGCCATCAGTGATGGGACAGCTAATCAGCCCCAGCATTTT. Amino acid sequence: CAISDGTANQPQHF.